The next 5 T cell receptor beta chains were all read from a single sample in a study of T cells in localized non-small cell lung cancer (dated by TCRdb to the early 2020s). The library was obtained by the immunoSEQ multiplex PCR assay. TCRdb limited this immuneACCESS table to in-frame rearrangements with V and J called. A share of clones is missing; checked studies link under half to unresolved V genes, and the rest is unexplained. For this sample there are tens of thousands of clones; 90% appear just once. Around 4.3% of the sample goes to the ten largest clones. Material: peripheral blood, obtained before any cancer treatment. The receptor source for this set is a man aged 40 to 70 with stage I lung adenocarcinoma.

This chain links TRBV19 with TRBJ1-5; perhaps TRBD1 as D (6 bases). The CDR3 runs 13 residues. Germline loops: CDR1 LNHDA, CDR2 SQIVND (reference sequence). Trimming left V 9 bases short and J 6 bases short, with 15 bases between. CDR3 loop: CASNDRSRQPQHF. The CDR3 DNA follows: TGTGCCAGCAATGACAGGAGTCGTCAGCCCCAGCATTTT.

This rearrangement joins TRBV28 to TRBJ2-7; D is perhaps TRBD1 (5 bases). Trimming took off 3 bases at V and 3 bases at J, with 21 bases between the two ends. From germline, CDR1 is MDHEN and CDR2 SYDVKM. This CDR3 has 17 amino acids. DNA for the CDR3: TGTGCCAGCAGTTTCTCCGGAAGGGGCCCCTACCACTACGAGCAGTACTTC. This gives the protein CASSFSGRGPYHYEQYF. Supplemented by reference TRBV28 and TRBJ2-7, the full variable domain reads DVKVTQSSRYLVKRTGEKVFLECVQDMDHENMFWYRQDPGLGLRLIYFSYDVKMKEKGDIPEGYSVSREKKERFSLILESASTNQTSMYLCASSFSGRGPYHYEQYFGPGTRLTVT.

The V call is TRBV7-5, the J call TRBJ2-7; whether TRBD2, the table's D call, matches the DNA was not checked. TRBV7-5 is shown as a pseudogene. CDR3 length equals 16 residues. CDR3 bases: TGTGTCAGAAGCTTAGCGGCTAGCGGGGATCCCTACGAGCAGTACTTC. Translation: CVRSLAASGDPYEQYF.

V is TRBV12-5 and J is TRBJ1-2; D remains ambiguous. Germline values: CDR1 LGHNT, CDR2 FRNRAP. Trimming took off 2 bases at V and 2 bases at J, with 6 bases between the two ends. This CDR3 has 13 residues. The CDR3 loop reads CASGLFSNYGYTF. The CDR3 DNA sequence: TGTGCTAGTGGTTTGTTCTCGAACTATGGCTACACCTTC.

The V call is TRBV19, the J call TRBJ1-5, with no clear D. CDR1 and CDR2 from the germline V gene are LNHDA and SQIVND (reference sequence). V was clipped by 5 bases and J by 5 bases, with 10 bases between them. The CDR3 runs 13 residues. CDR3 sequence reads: CASSPTGYQPQHF. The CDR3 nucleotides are TGTGCCAGTAGTCCCACGGGGTATCAGCCCCAGCATTTT.